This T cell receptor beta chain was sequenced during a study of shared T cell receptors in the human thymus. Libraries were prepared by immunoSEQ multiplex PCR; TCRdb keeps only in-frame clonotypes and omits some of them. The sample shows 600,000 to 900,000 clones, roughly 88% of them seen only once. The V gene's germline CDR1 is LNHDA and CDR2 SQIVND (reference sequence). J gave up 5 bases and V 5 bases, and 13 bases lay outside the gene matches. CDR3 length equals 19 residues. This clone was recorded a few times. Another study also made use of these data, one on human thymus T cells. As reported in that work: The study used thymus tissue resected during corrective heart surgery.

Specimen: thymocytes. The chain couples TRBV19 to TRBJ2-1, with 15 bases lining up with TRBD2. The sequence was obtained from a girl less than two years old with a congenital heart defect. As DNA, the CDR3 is TGTGCCAGTAGTTCCCCCCGGACTAGCGGGGGGGCCGGTCACAATGAGCAGTTCTTC. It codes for CASSSPRTSGGAGHNEQFF.